This is a list of T cell receptor beta chains from one sample in a study of OX40 agonist ivuxolimab in advanced cancers. Produced via immunoSEQ multiplex PCR; TCRdb's table is partial and in-frame only. This sample has approximately 61,000 clones; 70% to 90% occur once, and the top ten carry 1.3%. Source: CD4+ or CD8+ T cells sorted from blood, taken in a trial of the OX40 agonist ivuxolimab. The receptor source for this set is an adult with an advanced solid tumor such as melanoma, head and neck, liver or kidney cancer. Each CDR3 is given with its conserved first and last residue. A D gene is named only where the DNA matches it firmly. The listing skips clone size in some rows; elsewhere it reads once, few, many or a size class.

J	V	size	D	DNA	CDR3
TRBJ2-2	TRBV6-4	-	-	TGTGCCAGCAGTCCGAACACCGGGGAGCTGTTTTTT	CASSPNTGELFF
TRBJ1-2	TRBV7-2	-	-	TGTGCCAGCAGCTTAGATTTGATTGTTGGTTTTGGCTACACCTTC	CASSLDLIVGFGYTF
TRBJ2-2	TRBV2	-	-	TGTGCCAGCAGTGTAATGGACAGATTCACCGGGGAGCTGTTTTTT	CASSVMDRFTGELFF
TRBJ1-5	TRBV28	few	TRBD1	TGTGCCAGCAGCCTAATAACCGGGACAGTTAATCAGCCCCAGCATTTT	CASSLITGTVNQPQHF
TRBJ2-2	TRBV5-4	-	-	TGTGCCAGCAGCTTGGATGGGAGAAACACCGGGGAGCTGTTTTTT	CASSLDGRNTGELFF
TRBJ2-1	TRBV19	-	-	TGTGCCAGTAGCCCAAGCGCCGGGGACAATGAGCAGTTCTTC	CASSPSAGDNEQFF
TRBJ2-5	TRBV18	-	-	TGTGCCAGCTCACTGGGACTCCAAGAGACCCAGTACTTC	CASSLGLQETQYF
TRBJ2-5	TRBV2	-	-	TGTGCCAGCACTAAAGGGCCCTTTGTACAAGAGACCCAGTACTTC	CASTKGPFVQETQYF
TRBJ1-2	TRBV28	-	-	TGTGCCAGCAGATCGGGGCAGCCCCCATATGGCTACACCTTC	CASRSGQPPYGYTF
TRBJ2-3	TRBV7-2	few	TRBD2	TGTGCCAGCAGCAATAGCTTGGGACTAGCGATCGGCACAGATACGCAGTATTTT	CASSNSLGLAIGTDTQYF
TRBJ1-1	TRBV15	-	-	TGTGCCACCAGCAGAGTGACAGGAGGAGCTTTCTTT	CATSRVTGGAFF
TRBJ2-7	TRBV10-2	-	-	TGCGCCAGCAGTGAGTCGGGACCCTCCGAGCAGTACTTC	CASSESGPSEQYF
TRBJ1-2	TRBV27	few	TRBD1	TGTGCCAGCAGTTCCATGGGGATACAGGGGGCGCTTGGCTACACCTTC	CASSSMGIQGALGYTF
TRBJ2-7	TRBV29-1	-	-	TGCAGCGTTGAAGGGTTGGGGATATCAAGCTCCTACGAGCAGTACTTC	CSVEGLGISSSYEQYF
TRBJ2-5	TRBV19	-	-	TGTGCCAGTAGTCCCCTCGGACAAGAGACCCAGTACTTC	CASSPLGQETQYF
TRBJ1-2	TRBV30	-	TRBD1	TGTGCCTGGAGTTTCCGGGACAGGGGGAAGGGCTACACCTTC	CAWSFRDRGKGYTF
TRBJ2-2	TRBV11-3	-	-	TGTGCCAGCAGCTTAACGTACACCGGGGAGCTGTTTTTT	CASSLTYTGELFF
TRBJ2-3	TRBV7-2	-	-	TGTGCCAGCAGCTTAGGGGGACCCACAGATACGCAGTATTTT	CASSLGGPTDTQYF
TRBJ2-6	TRBV19	-	-	TGTGCCAGTAGTATTTCGGGGTCCGCTGGGGCCAACGTCCTGACTTTC	CASSISGSAGANVLTF
TRBJ1-6	TRBV28	-	-	TGTGCCAGCAGTCCCTCCGGATGGGGGGCAAGGTCACCCCTCCACTTT	CASSPSGWGARSPLHF